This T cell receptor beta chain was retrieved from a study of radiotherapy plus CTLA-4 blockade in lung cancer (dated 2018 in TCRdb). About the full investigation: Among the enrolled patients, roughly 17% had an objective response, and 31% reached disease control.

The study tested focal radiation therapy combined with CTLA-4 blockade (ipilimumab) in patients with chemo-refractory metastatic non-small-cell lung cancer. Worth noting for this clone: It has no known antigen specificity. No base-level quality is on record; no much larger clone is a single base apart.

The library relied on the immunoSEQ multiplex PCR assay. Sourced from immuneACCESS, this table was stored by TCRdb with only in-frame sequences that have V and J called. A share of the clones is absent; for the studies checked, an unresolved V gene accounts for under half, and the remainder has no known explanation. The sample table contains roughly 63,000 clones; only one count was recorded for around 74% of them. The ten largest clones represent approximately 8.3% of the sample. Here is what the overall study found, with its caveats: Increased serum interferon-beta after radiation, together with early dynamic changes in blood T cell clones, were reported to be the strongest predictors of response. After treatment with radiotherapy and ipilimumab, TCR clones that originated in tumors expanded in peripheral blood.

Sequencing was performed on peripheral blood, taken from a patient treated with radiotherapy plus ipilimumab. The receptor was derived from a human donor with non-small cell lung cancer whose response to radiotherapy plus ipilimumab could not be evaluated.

The nucleotide sequence is TGTGCCAGCAGCCTCGCTACAGGGTTGGCTGAAGCTTTCTTT. It codes for CASSLATGLAEAFF. The V and J segments used are TRBV28 and TRBJ1-1; tentative D gene TRBD1, with 6 bases matching. CDR1 MDHEN and CDR2 SYDVKM were looked up in the germline V gene. Cut back by 6 bases and 6 bases, the V and J ends lie 17 bases apart. The CDR3 spans 14 residues, from the cysteine through the phenylalanine. Of all the DNA, just the CDR3 is kept, 42 bases in frame from base 1. The CDR3 plus the reference TRBV28 and TRBJ1-1 genes for the other parts give the full variable domain: DVKVTQSSRYLVKRTGEKVFLECVQDMDHENMFWYRQDPGLGLRLIYFSYDVKMKEKGDIPEGYSVSREKKERFSLILESASTNQTSMYLCASSLATGLAEAFFGQGTRLTVV.